One and the same sample provided the 10 T cell receptor beta chains below, sequenced in a study of radiation and T cells in renal cell carcinoma (dated by TCRdb to 2020 to 2022). Sample time point, as interpreted from the label and publication: blood 4 weeks post-SBRT, at nephrectomy. Sample treatment or condition, as interpreted from the label and publication: 15 Gy SBRT to primary tumor, nephrectomy 4 weeks later. The library was prepared using the immunoSEQ multiplex PCR assay. Held by TCRdb, this immuneACCESS table contains in-frame sequences only and omits some clones. Under half of the omission traces to an unresolved V gene where checked; the cause of the rest is unknown. For this sample there are about 83,000 clones; approximately 87% appear just once. The top ten hold approximately 2.4% of the sample. Sequenced material: blood, taken from a patient whose treatment included radiotherapy and nephrectomy. The receptors come from a woman aged 60-75 years with renal cell carcinoma.

V is TRBV7-8 and J is TRBJ2-1, with D maybe TRBD2 (5 bases). V lost 4 bases, J lost 8 bases, and 12 bases lay in between. Germline V gene lookup returns CDR1 SGHVS and CDR2 FQNEAQ. The length of the CDR3 is 13 residues. The CDR3 loop reads CASSWTGEHEQFF. In DNA form, the CDR3 reads TGTGCCAGCAGCTGGACCGGGGAACATGAGCAGTTCTTC.

The chain has TRBV5-1 and TRBJ2-1; a weak D match, TRBD2 (5 bases). The CDR3 contains 16 residues. Deletions cut 0 bases from V and 0 bases from J, with 10 bases between. Per the germline V gene, CDR1 is SGHRS and CDR2 is YFSETQ. The CDR3 coding sequence is TGCGCCAGCAGCTTGGGGCCTGGAGGCTCCTACAATGAGCAGTTCTTC. This codes for CASSLGPGGSYNEQFF. Full variable domain (outside the CDR3, taken from reference TRBV5-1 and TRBJ2-1): KAGVTQTPRYLIKTRGQQVTLSCSPISGHRSVSWYQQTPGQGLQFLFEYFSETQRNKGNFPGRFSGRQFSNSRSEMNVSTLELGDSALYLCASSLGPGGSYNEQFFGPGTRLTVL.

The genes are TRBV5-1 and TRBJ2-7, with D perhaps being TRBD1 or TRBD2 (6 bases each). V lost 0 bases and J lost 2, with 12 bases in between. The CDR3 spans 15 residues. Germline V gene lookup returns CDR1 SGHRS and CDR2 YFSETQ. The CDR3: CASSLEGGAPYEQYF. The CDR3 DNA is TGCGCCAGCAGCTTGGAGGGGGGAGCCCCCTACGAGCAGTACTTC.

Here the CDR3 DNA reads TGTGCCAGTAGCCGGGCCATCTGGGGACCGAACACTGAAGCTTTCTTT. Protein product: CASSRAIWGPNTEAFF. The chain joins TRBV19 to TRBJ1-1, with a weak D call TRBD1 (5 bases). The CDR3 extends over 16 amino acids. Per the germline V gene, CDR1 is LNHDA and CDR2 is SQIVND (reference sequence). The V end lost 6 bases, the J end lost 1 base, and 18 bases lay between the germline ends.

J is TRBJ2-2 and V is TRBV2; TRBD2 aligns across 7 bases. This CDR3 has 15 residues. Germline CDR1 reads SNHLY; CDR2 reads FYNNEI. Trimming removed 4 bases from V and 7 bases from J; junction bases left unmatched: 9. The CDR3 nucleotides read TGTGCCAGCAGTGCGAACCCGGCTAGCGGCGGGGAGCTGTTTTTT. Translated, it gives CASSANPASGGELFF.

J is TRBJ2-2 and V is TRBV5-1; D is possibly TRBD1 (5 bases). Per germline, CDR1 SGHRS and CDR2 YFSETQ. The CDR3 is made up of 16 amino acids. Trimming took off 1 base at V and 1 base at J, with 11 bases between the two ends. CDR3 sequence: CASSLYQGGNTGELFF. The CDR3 DNA follows: TGCGCCAGCAGCTTGTATCAGGGCGGGAACACCGGGGAGCTGTTTTTT.

The V and J genes are TRBV29-1 and TRBJ1-4; tentative D call: TRBD1 (5 bases). This CDR3 region has 13 residues. Trimming took off 7 bases at V and 7 bases at J, with 16 bases between the two ends. From germline, CDR1 is SQVTM and CDR2 ANQGSEA. In DNA form, the CDR3 reads TGCAGCGCCGAAGGCGCAACAGGTGAAAAACTGTTTTTT. It is translated as CSAEGATGEKLFF.

The chain recombines TRBV11-2 with TRBJ1-4; no definite D call. The CDR3 is 13 amino acids. V was shortened by 0 bases and J by 8 bases, with 7 bases between the two germline ends. The germline V gene encodes CDR1 SGHAT and CDR2 FQNNGV. The CDR3 DNA follows: TGTGCCAGCAGCTTAGAACGTAGGGAAAAACTGTTTTTT. It yields the protein CASSLERREKLFF.

This clone showed up just once. This chain connects TRBV4-3 to TRBJ2-5, with D unresolved. CDR3 length: 14 amino acids. Germline values: CDR1 LGHNA, CDR2 YSLEER. Trimming stripped 0 bases from V and 5 bases from J, with 10 bases between. The CDR3 DNA is TGCGCCAGCAGCCAAGAATGGCGTCTGGAGACCCAGTACTTC. Its protein product is CASSQEWRLETQYF.

This chain's CDR3 is CASSTGGRATDTQYF. The CDR3 DNA follows: TGTGCCAGCAGTACGGGAGGGAGGGCCACAGATACGCAGTATTTT. The rearrangement uses TRBV27 and TRBJ2-3, with 8 positions matching TRBD2. Germline loops: CDR1 MNHEY, CDR2 SMNVEV (reference sequence). This CDR3 is 15 amino acids long. The trim removed 5 bases at V and 2 bases at J, leaving 6 bases unmatched.